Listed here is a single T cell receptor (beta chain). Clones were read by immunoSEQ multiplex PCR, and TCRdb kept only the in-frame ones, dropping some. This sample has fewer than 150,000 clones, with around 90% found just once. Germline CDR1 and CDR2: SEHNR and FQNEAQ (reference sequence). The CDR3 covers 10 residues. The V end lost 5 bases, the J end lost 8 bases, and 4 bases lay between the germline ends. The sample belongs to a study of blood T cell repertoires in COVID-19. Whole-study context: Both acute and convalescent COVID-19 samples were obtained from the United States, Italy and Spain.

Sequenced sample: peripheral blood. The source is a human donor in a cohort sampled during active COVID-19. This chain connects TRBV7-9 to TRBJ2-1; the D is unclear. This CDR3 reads CASSAYEQFF. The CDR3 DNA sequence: TGTGCCAGCAGCGCGTATGAGCAGTTCTTC.